This TCR beta chain was found in a study of CD8+ T cells in alopecia areata. For this clone: Its specificity is not known.

The sequencing template was cDNA reverse transcribed from extracted RNA. TCRdb's copy holds only in-frame clones and misses some; the assay was immunoSEQ multiplex PCR. The sample contains under 150,000 clones, approximately 80% of which appear only once. Study-level results: Alphabeta T cells residing in normal skin are also sequenced in scalp samples. Among the top 100, expanded CD8+ clones were significantly decreased by tofacitinib, as was scalp clonality.

The treatment: oral pan-JAK inhibitor, 5-10 mg twice daily. Trimming took 5 bases from V and 4 from J; bases not matched to a gene: 11. This CDR3 contains 17 residues. Germline CDR1 MNHNS, CDR2 SASEGT. The sequence derives from a human donor with alopecia areata. V and J are TRBV6-1 and TRBJ2-1, with 10 bases lining up with TRBD2. This material consisted of CD8+ T cells sorted from blood, taken at week 4, from a patient treated with tofacitinib. CDR3 protein: CASSQVLAGLSYNEQFF. CDR3 DNA sequence: TGTGCCAGCAGTCAAGTACTAGCGGGGCTTTCGTACAATGAGCAGTTCTTC.